This T cell receptor beta chain was retrieved from a study of blood T cell repertoires in COVID-19. Only in-frame clones appear in the TCRdb table, and some are missing; sequencing was by immunoSEQ multiplex PCR. The sample records about 210,000 clones, around 80% being singletons. The sequence came from a man aged 50 or older with active or convalescent COVID-19. Sequences were obtained from peripheral blood.

In DNA, the CDR3 is TGCGCCAGCAGCCAAGGGGGGACAGGGGTAACCGGGGAGCTGTTTTTT. This sequence encodes CASSQGGTGVTGELFF. The rearrangement links TRBV4-1 to TRBJ2-2, with 10 bases aligning to TRBD1. From germline, CDR1 is MGHRA and CDR2 YSYEKL. The trim removed 1 base at V and 5 bases at J, leaving 4 bases unmatched. CDR3 length equals 16 residues.